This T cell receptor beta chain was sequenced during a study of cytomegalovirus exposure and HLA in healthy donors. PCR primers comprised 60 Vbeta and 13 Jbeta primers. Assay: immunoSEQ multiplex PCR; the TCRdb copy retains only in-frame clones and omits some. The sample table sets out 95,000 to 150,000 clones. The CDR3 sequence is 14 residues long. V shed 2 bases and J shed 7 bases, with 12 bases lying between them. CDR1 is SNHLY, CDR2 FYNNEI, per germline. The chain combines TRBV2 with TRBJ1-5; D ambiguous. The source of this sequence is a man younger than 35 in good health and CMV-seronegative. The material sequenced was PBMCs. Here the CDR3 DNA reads TGTGCCAGCAGTGAACTGGAGGGCTACCAGCCCCAGCATTTT. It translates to CASSELEGYQPQHF.